Presented here are 4 T cell receptor beta chains from one specimen sequenced in a study of blood T cell repertoires in COVID-19. The data were produced by immunoSEQ multiplex PCR, yet TCRdb's version contains in-frame clones alone and is incomplete. The data contain about 160,000 clones, 70% to 85% of them singletons. The specimen sequenced was peripheral blood. The receptor set was obtained from an elderly woman with acute or convalescent COVID-19.

The V and J genes are TRBV9 and TRBJ1-2; TRBD1 might be the D (5 bases). CDR1 SGDLS and CDR2 YYNGEE come from the germline V gene. The V and J ends lost 0 bases and 6 bases respectively, with 12 bases between them. CDR3 length equals 14 residues. The CDR3 region is CASSVVEGGDGYTF. The CDR3 DNA sequence: TGTGCCAGCAGCGTAGTCGAGGGAGGGGATGGCTACACCTTC.

The rearrangement uses TRBV18 and TRBJ2-2; TRBD1 might be the D (6 bases). The ends were cut back, 6 bases at V and 3 bases at J, with 26 bases in the middle. The germline V gene has CDR1 KGHSH and CDR2 LQKENI. This CDR3 comprises 19 residues. The CDR3 DNA reads as TGTGCCAGCTCGCCAAGCAGGGGTGGAAGCTCCCTCCACACCGGGGAGCTGTTTTTT. It specifies CASSPSRGGSSLHTGELFF.

The chain couples TRBV3-1 (or the pseudogene TRBV3-2) to TRBJ1-1; 11 bases match TRBD1. The CDR3 extends over 12 amino acids. CDR1 is LGHDT, CDR2 YNNKEL, per germline (reference sequence). The V and J ends lost 9 bases and 11 bases, in that order; junction bases with no gene match: 8. This CDR3 reads CASGTGGLGAFF. The CDR3 nucleotides read TGTGCCAGTGGGACAGGGGGGTTAGGCGCTTTCTTT.

The rearrangement joins TRBV11-2 to TRBJ1-2; no clear D gene. This CDR3 is built from 13 residues. Germline assignment: CDR1 SGHAT and CDR2 FQNNGV. V lost 1 base and J 13 bases, leaving 16 bases between the germline ends. The CDR3 DNA is TGTGCCAGCAGCTTAGCAACCGCTACCCCCGGCACCTTC. It translates to CASSLATATPGTF.